This TCR beta chain was obtained from a study of blood T cell repertoires in COVID-19. The wider study: In each case, the material was cDNA or gDNA derived from T cells, B-cell-depleted T cells, or PBMCs.

Sequencing used immunoSEQ multiplex PCR; TCRdb keeps in-frame clones, though not all of them. The data hold hundreds of thousands of clones, with roughly 91% observed a single time. Participant-reported clinical history was the basis for cohort assignment. V was pared by 2 bases and J by 6 bases, with 17 bases between. Germline loops: CDR1 SGHAT, CDR2 FQDESV (reference sequence). The CDR3 is made up of 16 amino acids. The sample consisted of PBMCs or T cells enriched from blood (not recorded which). The V and J genes are TRBV11-1 and TRBJ2-1; no firm D call. The source is a man aged 40-50 years who had recovered from COVID-19. The CDR3 nucleotides read TGTGCCAGCAGCTTATCCGCGTTTAGCTCATTCAATGAGCAGTTCTTC. Protein product: CASSLSAFSSFNEQFF. The variable domain in full, with the rest retrieved from reference TRBV11-1 and TRBJ2-1, is EAEVAQSPRYKITEKSQAVAFWCDPISGHATLYWYRQILGQGPELLVQFQDESVVDDSQLPKDRFSAERLKGVDSTLKIQPAELGDSAMYLCASSLSAFSSFNEQFFGPGTRLTVL.